The present T cell receptor beta chain was sequenced within a study of blood T cell repertoires in COVID-19. Study-wide background: Researchers got acute and convalescent COVID-19 samples from the United States, Italy and Spain.

After removal of 5 bases from V and 5 bases from J, the junction contained 5 bases not matched to a gene. There are 16 residues in the CDR3. Per the germline V gene, CDR1 is SEHNR and CDR2 is FQNEAQ (reference sequence). The protocol was immunoSEQ multiplex PCR, while the TCRdb copy is restricted to in-frame clones and leaves out a portion. This sample yields over 55,000 clones, of which over 80% are seen a single time; roughly 13% belongs to the top ten. The TCR sequence derives from a woman of 80 years or more with acute or convalescent COVID-19. This chain connects TRBV7-9 to TRBJ2-3; 15 positions match TRBD2. Sequencing used peripheral blood. CDR3 bases: TGTGCCAGCAGCCCGGGACTAGCGGGAGGAATAGATACGCAGTATTTT. Protein product: CASSPGLAGGIDTQYF.